This TCR beta chain was sequenced during a study of T cells after posttransplantation cyclophosphamide. This clone was detected only once. No antigen is known for it. The junction shows a germline mismatch at one end, possibly a read error. Control samples came 1 year after myeloablative marrow transplants with methotrexate plus calcineurin inhibitor. Germline values: CDR1 MNHEY, CDR2 SVGAGI. There are 12 residues in the CDR3. Repertoires were generated with immunoSEQ multiplex PCR, while TCRdb's copy carries only in-frame clones and drops some. This table holds over 20,000 clones, 65% to 90% found once. The study, taken as a whole, reports: TRB clonality was highly associated with recipient CMV seropositivity and reactivation. Later post-transplant blood repertoires were often dominated by donor CD8+ memory clones. Skin or GI-infiltrating T cells shared few TRB sequences with blood.

The chain uses TRBV6-5 and TRBJ2-4; D may be TRBD1 (6 bases). This sequence was found in a female patient between 30 and 39 years old who received an allogeneic stem cell transplant from an unrelated donor, was CMV-positive, and had acute and chronic GVHD. Some T cells may arise from the graft donor. The sample consisted of PBMCs, taken about 360 days after allogeneic stem cell transplant with calcineurin inhibitor and methotrexate. CDR3 nucleotide sequence: TGTGCCAGCGGTTTACAGGGAGCGATGAGAGAATTC. It translates to CASGLQGAMREF.